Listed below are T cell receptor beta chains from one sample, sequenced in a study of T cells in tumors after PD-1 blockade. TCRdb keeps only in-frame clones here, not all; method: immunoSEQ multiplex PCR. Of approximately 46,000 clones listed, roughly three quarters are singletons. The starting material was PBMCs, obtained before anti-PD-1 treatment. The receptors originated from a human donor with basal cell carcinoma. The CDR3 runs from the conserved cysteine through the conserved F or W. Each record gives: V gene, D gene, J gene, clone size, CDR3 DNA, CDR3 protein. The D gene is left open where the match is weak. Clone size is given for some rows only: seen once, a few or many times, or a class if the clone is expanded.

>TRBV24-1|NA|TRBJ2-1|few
TGTGCCACCAGTGATTCTGGGCAGAACTACAATGAGCAGTTCTTC
CATSDSGQNYNEQFF
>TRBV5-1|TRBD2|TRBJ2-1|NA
TGCGCCAGCAGCTTGGCGCTAGCGGGACTCCCCGGGCGCGCGCGGGATGAGCAGTTCTTC
CASSLALAGLPGRARDEQFF
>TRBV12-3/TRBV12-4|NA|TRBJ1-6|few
TGTGCCAGCAGTCCCGAACGACAGCCCCTCCACTTT
CASSPERQPLHF
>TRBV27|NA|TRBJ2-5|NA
TGTGCCAGCAGTTCCTCCCTGGGCGGCCGAGGGGAGACCCAGTACTTC
CASSSSLGGRGETQYF
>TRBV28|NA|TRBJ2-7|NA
TGTGCCAGCAGACATGCCGGCTACGAGCAGTACTTC
CASRHAGYEQYF
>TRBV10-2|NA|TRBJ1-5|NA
TGCGCCAGCAGGTCAGGAGGCAATCAGCCCCAGCATTTT
CASRSGGNQPQHF
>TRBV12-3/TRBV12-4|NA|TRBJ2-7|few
TGTGCCAGCAGTTTGATGAGTGGCAACGAGCAGTACTTC
CASSLMSGNEQYF
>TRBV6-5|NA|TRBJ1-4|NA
TGTGCCAGCGTCAGGGTAACTAATGAAAAACTGTTTTTT
CASVRVTNEKLFF
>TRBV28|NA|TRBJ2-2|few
TGTGCCAGCCGAGACAGAAACACCGGGGAGCTGTTTTTT
CASRDRNTGELFF
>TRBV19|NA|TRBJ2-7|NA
TGTGCCAGTAGTATAGAGTCGGCAGGGATGCGACCCTACGAGCAGTACTTC
CASSIESAGMRPYEQYF
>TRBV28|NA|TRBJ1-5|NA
TGTGCCAGCAGTCCCCAACGGGCGGGCAATCAGCCCCAGCATTTT
CASSPQRAGNQPQHF
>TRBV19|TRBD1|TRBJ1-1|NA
TGTGCCAGTAGTGGGAGGGGTACAGGGGACACTGAAGCTTTCTTT
CASSGRGTGDTEAFF
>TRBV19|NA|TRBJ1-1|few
TGTGCCAGTAGTATTGTGGGGGGTCGGGCTGCTTTCTTT
CASSIVGGRAAFF
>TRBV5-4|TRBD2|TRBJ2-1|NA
TGTGCCAGTAGCGGGAGGGTAGATGAGCAGTTCTTC
CASSGRVDEQFF
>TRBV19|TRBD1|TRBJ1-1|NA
TGTGCCAGTAGTATAAATTCCAGGGGGGGAGCTTTCTTT
CASSINSRGGAFF
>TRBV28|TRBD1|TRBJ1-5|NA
TGTGCCAGCACCCCTGGCCAGGGGGCAAAACAGCCCCAGCATTTT
CASTPGQGAKQPQHF
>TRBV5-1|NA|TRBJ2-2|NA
TGCGCCAGCAGGCCAGGGAATGAGAACAGCGGGGAGCTGTTTTTT
CASRPGNENSGELFF
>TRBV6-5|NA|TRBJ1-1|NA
TGTGCCAGCAGTCGGGACCGCACTGAAGCTTTCTTT
CASSRDRTEAFF
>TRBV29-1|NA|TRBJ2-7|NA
TGCAGCGTTGTGTGGACGGGCGCCGAGCAGTACTTC
CSVVWTGAEQYF
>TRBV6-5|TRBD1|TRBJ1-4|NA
TGTGCCAGCACCGGGACAGGGGGTGAAAAACTGTTTTTT
CASTGTGGEKLFF
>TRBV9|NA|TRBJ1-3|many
TGTGCCAGCTCTGGAAACACCATATATTTT
CASSGNTIYF
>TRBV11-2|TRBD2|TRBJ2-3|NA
TGTGCCAGCAGCACCTCTAGCGGGGGGATCCGGCGCACAGATACGCAGTATTTT
CASSTSSGGIRRTDTQYF
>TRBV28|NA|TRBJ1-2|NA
TGTGCCAGCAGTTTGGCTCTCGTTAACTATGGCTACACCTTC
CASSLALVNYGYTF
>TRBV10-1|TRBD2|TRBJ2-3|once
TGCGCCAGCAGTCCCGGGACTAGCGGCGCAGATACGCAGTATTTT
CASSPGTSGADTQYF
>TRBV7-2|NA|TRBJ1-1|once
TGTGCCAGCAGCTTAAAAGGGTCTACTGAAGCTTTCTTT
CASSLKGSTEAFF
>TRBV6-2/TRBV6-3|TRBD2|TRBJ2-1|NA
TGTGCCAGCAGTCCACGGACTAGCGGGGGCGCCTACAATGAGCAGTTCTTC
CASSPRTSGGAYNEQFF
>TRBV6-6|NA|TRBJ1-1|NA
TGTGCCAGCAGTTACCCACCCGAGGGGCGGAACACTGAAGCTTTCTTT
CASSYPPEGRNTEAFF
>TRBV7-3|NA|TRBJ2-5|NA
TGTGCCAGCAGCCCGGACAGCGTGAAGACCCAGTACTTC
CASSPDSVKTQYF
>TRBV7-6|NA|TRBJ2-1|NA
TGTGCCAGCAGCTTAGGAGCCTGGGCGGGGAACAATGAGCAGTTCTTC
CASSLGAWAGNNEQFF
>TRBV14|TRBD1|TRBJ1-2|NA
TGTGCCAGCAGCCAAGATATGTCCCAGGGGGCGGAGGGCTACACCTTC
CASSQDMSQGAEGYTF
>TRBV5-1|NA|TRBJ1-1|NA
TGCGCCAGCAGCTTCGGACAGAACACTGAAGCTTTCTTT
CASSFGQNTEAFF
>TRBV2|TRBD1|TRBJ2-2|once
TGTGCCAGCAGTAAGGACAGGGGGAATTTAGACACCGGGGAGCTGTTTTTT
CASSKDRGNLDTGELFF
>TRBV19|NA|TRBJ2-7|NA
TGTGCCAGTAGCAAGGAACAGGCGACCTACGAGCAGTACTTC
CASSKEQATYEQYF
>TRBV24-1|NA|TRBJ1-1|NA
TGTGCCACCAGCCGGGACGGACGTGAAGCTTTCTTT
CATSRDGREAFF
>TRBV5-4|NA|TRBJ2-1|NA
TGTGCCAGCAGCCGTCCGGGATTAGTCTACAATGAGCAGTTCTTC
CASSRPGLVYNEQFF
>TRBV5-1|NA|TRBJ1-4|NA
TGCGCCAGCAGCTTCAGGGGACGGAATGAAAAACTGTTTTTT
CASSFRGRNEKLFF
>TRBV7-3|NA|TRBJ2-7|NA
TGTGCCAGCAGCTTATCCCTCGGCCAGGAGCAGTACTTC
CASSLSLGQEQYF
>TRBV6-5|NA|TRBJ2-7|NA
TGTGCCAGCAGTTACTCGCTCGGAGGCAGCTCCTACGAGCAGTACTTC
CASSYSLGGSSYEQYF
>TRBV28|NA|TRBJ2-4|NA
TGTGCCAGCGCCGGGGACAAAAACATTCAGTACTTC
CASAGDKNIQYF
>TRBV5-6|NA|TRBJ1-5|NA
TGTGCCAGCCAGGGGAGAAATCAGCCCCAGCATTTT
CASQGRNQPQHF
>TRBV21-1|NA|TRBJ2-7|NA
TGTGCCAGCAGCCCCCTAGTGAGGCACGAGCAGTACTTC
CASSPLVRHEQYF
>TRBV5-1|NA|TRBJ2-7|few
TGCGCCAGCAGCTTGGACGGATACTCCTACGAGCAGTACTTC
CASSLDGYSYEQYF
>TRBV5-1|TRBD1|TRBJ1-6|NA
TGCGCCAGCAGCCGCCTAACAGGGGTCAATTCACCCCTCCACTTT
CASSRLTGVNSPLHF
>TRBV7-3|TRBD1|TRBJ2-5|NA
TGTGCCAGCAGCTCCCCCGGGACAGCTTCTCAAGAGACCCAGTACTTC
CASSSPGTASQETQYF
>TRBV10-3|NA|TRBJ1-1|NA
TGTGCCATCAGTGATTATAGGGACACTGAAGCTTTCTTT
CAISDYRDTEAFF
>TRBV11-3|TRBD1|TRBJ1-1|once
TGTGCCAGCAGCCAGACAGGGGGTAGGAGAAACACTGAAGCTTTCTTT
CASSQTGGRRNTEAFF
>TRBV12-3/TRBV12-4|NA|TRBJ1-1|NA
TGTGCCAGCAGTCGACAGGCTGAAGCTTTCTTT
CASSRQAEAFF
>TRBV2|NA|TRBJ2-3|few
TGTGCCAGCAGGAAGAATGACGTGGCCAGCGATCAGTATTTT
CASRKNDVASDQYF
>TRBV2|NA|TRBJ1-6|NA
TGTGCCAGCAGTGATCAGGGTAGGAATTCACCCCTCCACTTT
CASSDQGRNSPLHF